This T cell receptor (beta chain) was recovered during a study of CD8 T cells in ankylosing spondylitis. Whole-study results and caveats: Reportedly, disease-linked clones are significantly enriched in ankylosing spondylitis patients' matched synovial fluid. Ankylosing spondylitis blood seemed to carry a telltale TCR beta motif made of under ten highly homologous variants.

For this clonotype: What it binds is unknown.

MiXCR was run by TCRdb on the 5' RACE reads, yielding one entry per CDR3 protein. The sample lists some 840,000 distinct CDR3 sequences, roughly 10% occurring once. Sequencing was done on a sample of blood, either unsorted or a sorted T cell fraction (not recorded which). This clonotype originated in a male donor with ankylosing spondylitis.

The CDR3 DNA reads TGTGCCAGCAGTTTTGGTCTAAGGGTTCCTGGCTACACCTTC. Protein: CASSFGLRVPGYTF. V and J are TRBV12-3 or TRBV12-4 and TRBJ1-2; D is unclear. There are 14 residues in the CDR3. The V gene lost 3 bases and the J gene lost 7 bases, with 15 bases spanning the gap.